This entry is about one T cell receptor (beta chain). The target of this receptor is not known. No base quality information exists; no much larger clone differs at one position. This sample is drawn from a study of persistence of HIV-infected CD4 T cells (dated by TCRdb to about 2020). About the investigation overall: The median time participants had been on suppressive ART was under 10 years. Peripheral blood samples of up to 180 mL were taken at multiple time points, with the exception of a couple of participants who underwent leukapheresis at a single time point. Anti-CD3/anti-CD28 stimulation activated a higher proportion of cells, with a lower memory fraction, than antigen stimulation. The study isolated CMV- and HIV-1 Gag-responding CD4+ T cells from ART-treated individuals to examine antigen-driven clonal expansion of HIV-1-infected cells. The clonality of all cells in each sorted population was measured by TCRbeta sequencing, and the clonality of infected cells was measured by proviral sequencing. In the cross-participant TCR cluster analysis, roughly eight participants were included for CMV and roughly 7 participants were included for Gag. Study-wide findings and limitations: Within the same sorted populations, TCR oligoclonality correlated with proviral oligoclonality. Significantly lower TCRbeta richness was observed in CMV- and Gag-responding cells than in anti-CD3/anti-CD28-responding cells, and higher oligoclonality was observed in CMV-responding cells than in CD3/CD28-stimulated and Gag-responding cells. Antigen-responding cells were enriched for degenerate expanded CDR3beta sequences, which suggests convergent selection of CD4+ responses to CMV and Gag. Bulk TCR analyses could not be restricted to the rare CMV-responding cells that actually carried HIV-1 proviruses. Only a small number of individuals took part in the study, and the range of antigens tested was limited.

From V the trimming removes 4 bases and from J it removes 2 bases, while the gene matches leave 3 bases of the junction unaccounted for. CDR1 and CDR2 (SNHLY, FYNNEI) derive from the germline V gene. The CDR3 numbers 15 residues from cysteine through phenylalanine. Only the CDR3 DNA is retained, 45 bases long and in frame from the first base. The sample's treatment or condition, from its label and the paper: suppressive antiretroviral therapy. As a nonspecific positive control representing the CD4+ T cell repertoire, the cells were stimulated with anti-CD3/anti-CD28 magnetic beads. Responding CD4+ T cells were sorted on the basis of upregulation of both CD40 ligand and CD69. HIV-1-infected adults in whom suppressive ART had been started during chronic infection were enrolled as participants. Participants had undetectable plasma HIV-1 RNA below 50 copies/mL for at least 4 years. To be included, participants needed a CD4+ T cell count above 400 cells/uL and a positive CMV serology. Before stimulation, PBMCs were isolated using density centrifugation and then depleted of CD8+ T cells. Stimulation of CD8-depleted PBMCs was carried out for approximately 17 hours with anti-CD28/CD49d costimulation, CD40-blocking antibody and enfuvirtide, to prevent new infections. Sorting was done on either a Beckman Coulter MoFlo Legacy or an XDP sorter, and propidium iodide was used to exclude dead cells. Genomic DNA was extracted with the QIAamp DNA Mini Kit for samples above one million cells, otherwise with the Quick-DNA Microprep Kit.

TCRbeta repertoires were sequenced from genomic DNA with the immunoSEQ hsTCRB assay version 4 in survey mode. For TCRbeta sequencing, genomic DNA was diluted to about 9.1 ng/uL, and up to roughly 1 ug was used per sample. On the authors' methods: TCRbeta data analysis was done in ImmunoSeq Analyzer 3.0, and diversity was calculated on productive nucleotide rearrangements. Using the Immunarch R package, the improved Chao index served to estimate lower-bound TCR diversity and the Gini coefficient served to estimate clonality. Different nucleotide rearrangements encoding the same CDR3beta amino acid sequence were counted as distinct clonotypes. Differential abundance analysis identified TCRbeta sequences significantly enriched in antigen-responding cells relative to anti-CD3/anti-CD28-activated cells. GLIPH2 clustered TCRs by predicted peptide-MHC specificity, both within individual participants and across merged participant data sets. TCRdb took this table from immuneACCESS and kept in-frame rearrangements with V and J called. Such tables lack part of the clones; where checked against another copy, unresolved V genes explain under half of the gap, and the rest is unexplained. V and J calls plus clone size are reproduced from that table; the DNA served to infer D and trimming. Present in this sample are more than 30,000 clones, about 87% of which were seen just once. The top ten clonotypes cover 1.3% of the sample.

The V and J genes are TRBV2 and TRBJ1-2, and TRBD1 aligns with 11 junction nucleotides. Here the sequenced sample was CD4+ T cells sorted from PBMCs after roughly 17-hour stimulation, taken from a patient who received antiretroviral therapy. The sample's cell subset or site, from its label and the paper: CD40L+CD69+ CD4 T cells responding to anti-CD3/anti-CD28 beads, representing the overall repertoire. The clonotype was recovered from an adult man with HIV who was CMV-seropositive. This receptor has the CDR3 CASSVGQGANYGYTF. Read as DNA, the sequence is TGTGCCAGCAGTGTCGGACAGGGGGCCAACTATGGCTACACCTTC.